These 19 T cell receptor beta chains share one sample of origin, sequenced in a study of blood T cells in healthy people across ages. The second PCR ran roughly 7 to 12 cycles with a sample-barcoded 5' primer and J-beta primers. TCRdb ran MiXCR on the 5' RACE reads and lists one entry per CDR3 protein. In the table there are 700,000 or so distinct CDR3 sequences, 40% to 45% of which are singletons. Sequencing used blood. The receptors come from an older man in good health.

The chain couples TRBV18 to TRBJ2-7, with 13 bases aligning to TRBD2. The DNA end favors TRBJ2-5, so the J call may be wrong. Germline V gene lookup returns CDR1 KGHSH and CDR2 LQKENI. The CDR3 consists of 16 residues. In DNA, the CDR3 is TGTGCCAGCTCGCAGACTAGCGGGGGGATCCAAGAGACCCAGTACTTC. This gives the protein CASSQTSGGIQETQYF.

In this sample, this clonotype turned up a few times. The rearrangement uses TRBV2 and TRBJ2-3; perhaps D is TRBD1 or TRBD2 (6 bases each). V was shortened by 0 bases and J by 6 bases, with 16 bases between the two germline ends. Germline lookup yields CDR1 SNHLY and CDR2 FYNNEI. This CDR3 has 16 residues. CDR3 protein: CASSEALLGGIDTQYF. In nucleotides, the CDR3 is TGTGCCAGCAGTGAAGCGCTTCTAGGGGGGATCGATACGCAGTATTTT.

This clonotype was counted only a few times. This sequence joins TRBV6-2 or TRBV6-3 and TRBJ2-5; no definite D call. V was shortened by 6 bases and J by 3 bases, with 32 bases between the two germline ends. The CDR3 extends over 20 amino acids. Germline lookup yields CDR1 MNHEY and CDR2 SVGEGT. This chain's CDR3 is CASSKGTITDRRVLEETQYF. CDR3 in DNA: TGTGCCAGCAGCAAGGGTACCATAACGGACCGCCGGGTGTTGGAAGAGACCCAGTACTTC.

V gene TRBV4-3 combines with J gene TRBJ2-7, with D possibly being TRBD1 (7 bases). In germline, CDR1 is LGHNA, CDR2 YSLEER. The V and J ends lost 0 bases and 7 bases respectively, with 22 bases between them. This CDR3 is built from 17 residues. CDR3 coding DNA: TGCGCCAGCAGCCAAGAGGGCAGGGGGGATCTACACAATGAGCAGTACTTC. Translating it yields CASSQEGRGDLHNEQYF.

The J gene is TRBJ1-2, the V gene TRBV20-1, with a tentative D call TRBD1 (6 bases). Deletions cut 2 bases from V and 5 bases from J, with 12 bases between. The CDR3 is 13 amino acids. CDR1 is DFQATT, CDR2 SNEGSKA, per germline (reference sequence). The CDR3 is CSARTQGFYGYTF. The CDR3 bases are TGCAGTGCTAGAACACAGGGATTTTATGGCTACACCTTC.

The V and J genes are TRBV7-2 and TRBJ1-3, with D unclear. Germline values: CDR1 SGHTA, CDR2 FQGNSA. The CDR3 totals 15 residues. Trimming took off 1 base at V and 0 bases at J, with 7 bases between the two ends. CDR3 coding DNA: TGTGCCAGCAGCTTAGAGGCCAACTCTGGAAACACCATATATTTT. Amino acid sequence: CASSLEANSGNTIYF.

Ten or more counts support this clonotype. The chain combines TRBV6-2 or TRBV6-3 with TRBJ2-3; maybe TRBD2 (6 bases). The CDR3 covers 15 residues. Trimming removed 10 bases from V and 0 bases from J, with 17 bases in between. Germline values: CDR1 MNHEY, CDR2 SVGEGT. CDR3 sequence (DNA): TGTGCCACTTCAAAGCGGGTGGCTAGCACAGATACGCAGTATTTT. Protein product: CATSKRVASTDTQYF.

Only a few counts were recorded for this clonotype. This chain joins TRBV20-1 and TRBJ1-2; 9 bases agree with TRBD1. From germline, CDR1 is DFQATT and CDR2 SNEGSKA (reference sequence). This CDR3 region has 13 residues. The V gene end was trimmed by 1 base and the J gene end by 7 bases; junction bases not matched to a gene: 4. The CDR3 loop reads CSARGDRVGGYTF. CDR3 DNA: TGCAGTGCTAGAGGGGACAGGGTGGGTGGCTACACCTTC.

This clonotype was counted at least ten times. The gene calls are TRBV28 and TRBJ1-2, with D perhaps TRBD1 (5 bases). CDR3 length: 14 residues. The germline gives CDR1 MDHEN, CDR2 SYDVKM. Trimming left V 2 bases short and J 9 bases short, with 16 bases between. The CDR3 DNA is TGTGCCAGCAGTTTACCCCCCCCAGGGTTTAGCTACACCTTC. Translating it yields CASSLPPPGFSYTF.

The table lists this clonotype with many counts. The rearrangement links TRBV7-2 to TRBJ1-1, with D perhaps TRBD1 (5 bases). CDR1 and CDR2 from the germline V gene are SGHTA and FQGNSA. V shed 1 base and J shed 0 bases, with 9 bases lying between them. The CDR3 runs 15 residues. The CDR3 DNA reads as TGTGCCAGCAGCTTAGATGCAGGGCTGAACACTGAAGCTTTCTTT. It encodes CASSLDAGLNTEAFF.

This clonotype came up a few times. The chain couples TRBV7-3 to TRBJ2-2, with D perhaps being TRBD1 or TRBD2 (6 bases each). Trimming removed 5 bases at V and 1 base at J, with 14 bases between. CDR3 length equals 16 residues. CDR1 is SGHTA and CDR2 is FQGTGA in the germline V gene. The CDR3 loop reads CASSPRRGVNTGELFF. The CDR3 region has the DNA TGTGCCAGCAGCCCACGGAGGGGGGTGAACACCGGGGAGCTGTTTTTT.

In this sample, this clonotype turned up a few times. The genes are TRBV9 and TRBJ2-5, with D perhaps matching TRBD2 (5 bases). This CDR3 is built from 16 residues. Germline CDR1 and CDR2: SGDLS and YYNGEE. V was shortened by 1 base and J by 1 base, with 14 bases between the two germline ends. The CDR3 DNA reads as TGTGCCAGCAGCGTAAATCCAGCGGCAGTCCAAGAGACCCAGTACTTC. Translation: CASSVNPAAVQETQYF.

This clonotype was seen repeatedly, ten times or more. The chain has TRBV4-1 and TRBJ2-7; possibly TRBD1 for D (5 bases). Trimming shortened V by 4 bases and J by 0 bases, and 13 bases separated the two germline ends. The CDR3 runs 15 residues. Germline CDR1 is MGHRA and CDR2 is YSYEKL. The CDR3 DNA is TGCGCCAGCAGCCCCATCGGTCAGGGCTCCTACGAGCAGTACTTC. It is translated as CASSPIGQGSYEQYF.

The V call is TRBV6-6, the J call TRBJ1-1, with 9 bases identical to TRBD1. Germline CDR1 reads MNHNY; CDR2 reads SVGAGI (reference sequence). The junction had 8 bases not matched to a gene; V was cut back by 2 bases and J by 4 bases. CDR3 length equals 16 residues. CDR3 DNA sequence: TGTGCCAGCAGTTACGGGACAGGGAGGGGATCCACTGAAGCTTTCTTT. Translation gives CASSYGTGRGSTEAFF.

The rearrangement joins TRBV6-2 or TRBV6-3 to TRBJ2-7; D gene uncertain. This CDR3 has 11 amino acids. Germline lookup yields CDR1 MNHEY and CDR2 SVGEGT. The V and J ends lost 6 bases and 10 bases respectively, with 13 bases between them. The CDR3 region is CASSPRLIQYF. CDR3 nucleotides: TGTGCCAGCAGCCCTCGGTTGATCCAGTACTTC.

This clonotype was counted only a few times. The gene calls are TRBV15 and TRBJ2-2, with TRBD1 as a possible D gene (5 bases). Germline assignment: CDR1 LNHNV and CDR2 YYDKDF (reference sequence). The CDR3 totals 14 residues. V was shortened by 3 bases and J by 5 bases, with 10 bases between the two germline ends. The chain's CDR3 is CATSRKTVTGELFF. Written as DNA, the CDR3 is TGTGCCACCAGCAGGAAGACAGTAACCGGGGAGCTGTTTTTT.

This clonotype came up a few times. V gene TRBV28 combines with J gene TRBJ2-7; D could derive from TRBD1 or TRBD2 (6 bases each). The CDR3 totals 16 residues. Germline CDR1 is MDHEN and CDR2 is SYDVKM. V was trimmed by 6 bases and J by 7 bases, leaving 25 bases between them. The CDR3 region has the DNA TGTGCCAGCAGGCGTTTCGACGCCGGGGGCCCCTGGGAGCAGTACTTC. This gives the protein CASRRFDAGGPWEQYF.

This sequence joins TRBV9 and TRBJ2-3; D is unresolved. Germline V lookup: CDR1 SGDLS, CDR2 YYNGEE. Between the trimmed V and J ends, which lost 3 bases and 4 bases, there was a span of 9 bases. The CDR3 is made up of 13 amino acids. CDR3 sequence reads: CASSAGLSDTQYF. CDR3 coding DNA: TGTGCCAGCAGCGCCGGCTTATCAGATACGCAGTATTTT.

This clonotype occurred many times. The chain uses TRBV4-2 and TRBJ2-4; no clear D. Trimming cost V 4 bases and J 5 bases, with 12 bases left between them. The germline V gene has CDR1 LGHNA and CDR2 YNFKEQ. The CDR3 covers 14 residues. The CDR3, as DNA: TGTGCCAGCAGCCGAGACAAGGATCAAAACATTCAGTACTTC. The encoded protein is CASSRDKDQNIQYF.